Each of the 22 T cell receptor beta chains below was sequenced from the same sample in a study of OX40 agonist ivuxolimab in advanced cancers. Here immunoSEQ multiplex PCR was the method, and the copy in TCRdb shows in-frame clones only, minus some. This table has around 65,000 clones, 75% to 95% appearing once. Source: CD4+ or CD8+ T cells sorted from blood, taken in a trial of the OX40 agonist ivuxolimab. The receptors here all came from an adult with an advanced solid tumor such as melanoma, head and neck, liver or kidney cancer.

The gene calls are TRBV7-9 and TRBJ2-5; D uncertain. The CDR3 totals 13 residues. Germline CDR1 is SEHNR and CDR2 is FQNEAQ (reference sequence). Trimming took 5 bases from V and 2 from J, leaving 9 bases between them. DNA of the CDR3: TGTGCCAGCAGCCCCCCTGGGCAAGAGACCCAGTACTTC. Amino acid sequence: CASSPPGQETQYF. The full variable domain, its missing parts supplied by reference TRBV7-9 and TRBJ2-5, is DTGVSQNPRHKITKRGQNVTFRCDPISEHNRLYWYRQTLGQGPEFLTYFQNEAQLEKSRLLSDRFSAERPKGSFSTLEIQRTEQGDSAMYLCASSPPGQETQYFGPGTRLLVL.

The chain couples TRBV5-1 to TRBJ2-7; maybe TRBD1 (6 bases). The germline V gene has CDR1 SGHRS and CDR2 YFSETQ. Deletions cut 1 base from V and 2 bases from J, with 7 bases between. The CDR3 is 13 amino acids. The DNA of the CDR3 is TGCGCCAGCAGCTTGCGGACAGCCTACGAGCAGTACTTC. It codes for CASSLRTAYEQYF.

The chain links TRBV10-2 to TRBJ2-1; D not certain. The V end was cut by 4 bases, the J end by 3 bases, with 7 bases between. The germline CDR1 and CDR2 sequences are WSHSY and SAAADI. The CDR3 totals 13 residues. The CDR3 loop reads CASSVGYYNEQFF. CDR3 coding DNA: TGCGCCAGCAGTGTAGGGTACTACAATGAGCAGTTCTTC.

This chain's CDR3 is CASTDTLNYGYTF. The CDR3 coding sequence is TGTGCCAGCACTGACACCCTTAACTATGGCTACACCTTC. The chain uses TRBV25-1 and TRBJ1-2; unclear D gene. Trimming shortened V by 7 bases and J by 1 base, and 10 bases separated the two germline ends. The length of the CDR3 is 13 residues. Germline CDR1 and CDR2: MGHDK and SYGVNS.

This CDR3 is CAISTPGRSYEQYF. The CDR3 region has the DNA TGTGCCATCAGTACCCCCGGGAGATCCTACGAGCAGTACTTC. V and J are TRBV10-3 and TRBJ2-7; D possibly corresponds to TRBD2 (6 bases). The CDR3 length is 14 residues. V lost 5 bases to trimming and J lost 1 base, with 12 bases between them. Germline V lookup: CDR1 ENHRY, CDR2 SYGVKD.

V is TRBV9 and J is TRBJ2-1, with 10 nucleotides matching TRBD2. CDR3 length: 15 amino acids. With 0 bases clipped from V and 9 bases from J, the junction kept 6 bases outside the gene matches. Germline assignment: CDR1 SGDLS and CDR2 YYNGEE. This chain's CDR3 is CASSVGLAGALEQFF. The CDR3, as DNA: TGTGCCAGCAGCGTAGGCCTAGCGGGAGCTCTTGAGCAGTTCTTC.

This clone was observed once. The chain employs TRBV9 and TRBJ2-7; TRBD1 agrees at 10 bases. CDR1 is SGDLS, CDR2 YYNGEE, per germline. The CDR3 spans 15 residues. Trimming cost V 4 bases and J 3 bases; bases outside gene matches: 7. As DNA, the CDR3 is TGTGCCAGCAGCTTCGGGACAGGGGACTTCTACGAGCAGTACTTC. This translates into CASSFGTGDFYEQYF. Full variable domain (missing parts from reference TRBV9 and TRBJ2-7): DSGVTQTPKHLITATGQRVTLRCSPRSGDLSVYWYQQSLDQGLQFLIQYYNGEERAKGNILERFSAQQFPDLHSELNLSSLELGDSALYFCASSFGTGDFYEQYFGPGTRLTVT.

This chain joins TRBV5-4 and TRBJ2-7; 7 nucleotides match TRBD1. The CDR3 spans 12 residues. Germline V gives CDR1 SGHNT, CDR2 YYREEE (reference sequence). The ends lost 2 bases at V and 5 bases at J; junction bases unmatched: 1. This CDR3 reads CASSLGTDEQYF. The CDR3 nucleotides read TGTGCCAGCAGCTTAGGGACAGACGAGCAGTACTTC.

The chain is built from TRBV6-6 and TRBJ2-2, with D perhaps matching TRBD2 (6 bases). CDR1 is MNHNY, CDR2 SVGAGI, per germline (reference sequence). This CDR3 is 15 amino acids long. V shed 3 bases and J shed 6 bases, with 14 bases lying between them. The DNA for the CDR3 is TGTGCCAGCAGTTATGCGGGGAGTATGGCCGGGGAGCTGTTTTTT. Translation gives CASSYAGSMAGELFF.

The chain has TRBV20-1 and TRBJ2-1; 7 bases agree with TRBD1. Germline V CDR1 and CDR2: DFQATT, SNEGSKA (reference sequence). V lost 2 bases to trimming and J lost 9 bases; unmatched junction nucleotides: 1. The CDR3 covers 11 residues. The CDR3 region is CSARHRGEQFF. In DNA form, the CDR3 reads TGCAGTGCTAGACACAGGGGTGAGCAGTTCTTC.

In DNA, the CDR3 is TGTGCCAGCAGCGCAAGAGTTAGCACAGATACGCAGTATTTT. Translating it yields CASSARVSTDTQYF. This chain joins TRBV9 and TRBJ2-3; the D is unclear. Germline CDR1 SGDLS, CDR2 YYNGEE. The length of the CDR3 is 14 residues. V was pared by 3 bases and J by 0 bases, with 8 bases between.

The chain employs TRBV9 and TRBJ2-1; 9 bases match TRBD2. With 4 bases clipped from V and 10 bases from J, the junction kept 3 bases outside the gene matches. The germline gives CDR1 SGDLS, CDR2 YYNGEE. CDR3 length: 12 amino acids. The CDR3 sequence is CASSSSGTEQFF. Here the CDR3 DNA reads TGTGCCAGCAGCTCTAGCGGGACCGAGCAGTTCTTC. The complete variable domain, with remaining parts taken from reference TRBV9 and TRBJ2-1, reads DSGVTQTPKHLITATGQRVTLRCSPRSGDLSVYWYQQSLDQGLQFLIQYYNGEERAKGNILERFSAQQFPDLHSELNLSSLELGDSALYFCASSSSGTEQFFGPGTRLTVL.

The chain employs TRBV28 and TRBJ1-1; D remains unclear. This CDR3 contains 11 residues. Germline CDR1 and CDR2: MDHEN and SYDVKM. V was clipped by 5 bases and J by 4 bases, with 5 bases between them. CDR3 nucleotides: TGTGCCAGCAGTCTGTCCACTGAAGCTTTCTTT. Its translation is CASSLSTEAFF.

The V and J genes are TRBV6-6 and TRBJ2-1, with TRBD1 matching over 10 bases. The length of the CDR3 is 15 residues. CDR1 is MNHNY, CDR2 SVGAGI, per germline (reference sequence). The trim removed 5 bases at V and 6 bases at J, leaving 7 bases unmatched. The CDR3 here is CASSQTGTGVNEQFF. CDR3 nucleotides: TGTGCCAGCAGTCAGACCGGGACAGGGGTCAATGAGCAGTTCTTC.

The J gene is TRBJ2-7, the V gene TRBV27, with D perhaps being TRBD1 or TRBD2 (5 bases each). CDR1 and CDR2 (germline): MNHEY, SMNVEV (reference sequence). Trimming stripped 7 bases from V and 3 bases from J, with 10 bases between. CDR3 size: 12 residues. The CDR3 reads CASKGTYYEQYF. The DNA of the CDR3 is TGTGCCAGCAAAGGGACCTACTACGAGCAGTACTTC.

This chain links TRBV5-6 with TRBJ2-3; 13 positions agree with TRBD2. Germline CDR1 reads SGHDT; CDR2 reads YYEEEE. This CDR3 spans 15 amino acids. V was clipped by 5 bases and J by 3 bases; unmatched bases: 3. CDR3 in DNA: TGTGCCAGCAGGACGGGACTAGCGGGGACAGATACGCAGTATTTT. This gives the protein CASRTGLAGTDTQYF.

The V gene is TRBV11-2, the J gene TRBJ2-1; the D call may be TRBD1 or TRBD2 (6 bases each). The CDR3 sequence is 15 residues long. Per germline, CDR1 SGHAT and CDR2 FQNNGV. The germline V and J ends were trimmed by 2 bases and 8 bases, with 16 bases remaining between them. CDR3 in amino acids: CASSLWSEGVHEQFF. The CDR3, as DNA: TGTGCCAGCAGCTTATGGTCGGAGGGGGTCCATGAGCAGTTCTTC.

The chain couples TRBV4-1 to TRBJ2-7; D may be TRBD1 (5 bases). Trimming pared 0 bases from V and 5 bases from J, leaving 14 bases between. Germline CDR1 and CDR2: MGHRA and YSYEKL. The CDR3 is 15 residues long. CDR3 DNA: TGCGCCAGCAGCCAAGAAAATCAGGGCACCGACGAGCAGTACTTC. It codes for CASSQENQGTDEQYF.

The genes are TRBV14 and TRBJ2-5; 10 bases agree with TRBD2. The length of the CDR3 is 15 residues. In germline, CDR1 is SGHDN, CDR2 FVKESK. The J segment lost 2 bases and the V segment lost 1 base, leaving 1 base of the junction unmatched. The CDR3 bases are TGTGCCAGCAGCCAAGGGACTAGCGGACAAGAGACCCAGTACTTC. Translating it yields CASSQGTSGQETQYF.

The chain carries TRBV7-2 and TRBJ2-1; D is uncertain. This CDR3 spans 15 amino acids. Germline V gene data show CDR1 as SGHTA and CDR2 as FQGNSA. V lost 1 base and J lost 0, with 7 bases in between. This CDR3 is CASSLGVSSYNEQFF. The DNA for the CDR3 is TGTGCCAGCAGCTTAGGGGTGAGCTCCTACAATGAGCAGTTCTTC.

The chain joins TRBV5-8 to TRBJ2-3; unclear D gene. Per germline, CDR1 SGHTS and CDR2 YDEGEE. This CDR3 has 12 residues. Trimming cost V 1 base and J 3 bases, with 3 bases left between them. In DNA form, the CDR3 reads TGTGCCAGCAGCTTGTCGACAGATACGCAGTATTTT. Translation: CASSLSTDTQYF. Drawing the rest from reference TRBV5-8 and TRBJ2-3, the complete variable domain is EAGVTQSPTHLIKTRGQQATLRCSPISGHTSVYWYQQALGLGLQFLLWYDEGEERNRGNFPPRFSGRQFPNYSSELNVNALELEDSALYLCASSLSTDTQYFGPGTRLTVL.

This chain connects TRBV7-6 to TRBJ2-3, with unresolved D. V lost 1 base and J 4 bases, leaving 9 bases between the germline ends. This CDR3 spans 14 amino acids. The V gene's germline CDR1 is SGHVS and CDR2 FNYEAQ. The CDR3 region has the DNA TGTGCCAGCAGCTTAGAGCTCGTCCCAGATACGCAGTATTTT. The encoded protein is CASSLELVPDTQYF.